One and the same sample provided the 6 T cell receptor beta chains below, sequenced in a study of metastatic and nonmetastatic thyroid tumors. Prior to thyroid surgery, none of the patients had received any treatment. From the PCR reads, TCRdb re-called clones with MiXCR. This table has more than 50,000 clones, roughly 20% appearing once. Sequences were obtained from blood. These receptor sequences come from a female donor with papillary thyroid cancer or a benign thyroid nodule (not recorded which). Some clones in this sample may be carry-over from other donors' samples.

This clone was detected a few times. V and J are TRBV10-1 and TRBJ2-3, with D possibly being TRBD1 or TRBD2 (5 bases each). The CDR3 is 11 residues long. With 9 bases removed from V and 4 bases from J, the gap between germline ends came to 8 bases. Germline assignment: CDR1 WNHNN and CDR2 SYGVQD (reference sequence). The CDR3: CARPGPDTQYF. The CDR3 nucleotides read TGCGCCAGGCCGGGGCCAGATACGCAGTATTTT.

Details on this clone: This is likely a read error, given that the CDR3 carries no conserved phenylalanine or tryptophan at its end. J is TRBJ1-5 and V is TRBV4-2; D not resolved. Trimming pared 0 bases from V and 6 bases from J, leaving 6 bases between. The CDR3 runs 13 residues. Germline V gene sequence: CDR1 LGHNA, CDR2 YNFKEQ. CDR3 in amino acids: CASSQDGSQPQHS. The CDR3 region has the DNA TGTGCCAGCAGCCAAGACGGGAGTCAGCCCCAGCATTCT.

This clone was seen ten or more times. A read error is possible here, since a much larger clone lies one base away. Within the sample, other DNA sequences also encode this same CDR3. V gene TRBV11-2 combines with J gene TRBJ2-1; TRBD2 matches 8 bases. Germline CDR1 reads SGHAT; CDR2 reads FQNNGV. The CDR3 runs 15 residues. CDR3 sequence: CASSLYSGIRDEQSF. The CDR3 DNA sequence: TGTGCCAGCAGCTTATATAGCGGGATACGGGATGAGCAGTCCTTC.

This clone has a count of ten or more. The V call is TRBV4-2, the J call TRBJ1-5; D might be TRBD1 (5 bases). This CDR3 is built from 15 residues. The germline V and J ends were trimmed by 1 base and 4 bases, with 11 bases remaining between them. The germline CDR1 and CDR2 sequences are LGHNA and YNFKEQ. The CDR3 is CASSQGGQPNQPQHF. The CDR3, as DNA: TGTGCCAGCAGCCAAGGGGGCCAGCCTAATCAGCCCCAGCATTTT.

This clone was seen at least ten times. This chain connects TRBV5-1 to TRBJ2-7; D is perhaps TRBD1 or TRBD2 (5 bases each). Germline V lookup: CDR1 SGHRS, CDR2 YFSETQ. V lost 4 bases and J 6 bases, leaving 11 bases between the germline ends. The CDR3 extends over 12 amino acids. The DNA for the CDR3 is TGCGCCAGCAGCACCGGGACCTCCGAGCAGTACTTC. Translation: CASSTGTSEQYF.

This clone has a count of ten or more. The chain uses TRBV28 and TRBJ2-1, with D possibly being TRBD1 or TRBD2 (5 bases each). The CDR3 is 12 amino acids. From germline, CDR1 is MDHEN and CDR2 SYDVKM. The germline V and J ends were trimmed by 4 bases and 8 bases, with 9 bases remaining between them. The CDR3 DNA follows: TGTGCCAGCAGTTCCGGGGACCATGAGCAGTTCTTC. Translating gives CASSSGDHEQFF.